One T cell receptor (beta chain) is described in this entry. The data belong to a study of control samples from healthy donors and cancer patients. Profiled with immunoSEQ multiplex PCR; TCRdb holds only in-frame clones, not every one. The table has approximately 160,000 clones, approximately 91% seen once. This CDR3 is 17 amino acids long. Germline V lookup: CDR1 SEHNR, CDR2 FQNEAQ (reference sequence). Unmatched junction bases numbered 16, after V lost 5 bases and J lost 7 bases. What was sequenced was blood. The chain employs TRBV7-9 and TRBJ1-2; 10 bases fit TRBD1. This sequence originates from a woman in her thirties or forties in good health. CDR3 region: CASSPGQGIGLISGYTF. The DNA for the CDR3 is TGTGCCAGCAGCCCGGGACAGGGGATCGGTCTAATTTCTGGCTACACCTTC. The full variable domain, completed using reference TRBV7-9 and TRBJ1-2, is DTGVSQNPRHKITKRGQNVTFRCDPISEHNRLYWYRQTLGQGPEFLTYFQNEAQLEKSRLLSDRFSAERPKGSFSTLEIQRTEQGDSAMYLCASSPGQGIGLISGYTFGSGTRLTVV.